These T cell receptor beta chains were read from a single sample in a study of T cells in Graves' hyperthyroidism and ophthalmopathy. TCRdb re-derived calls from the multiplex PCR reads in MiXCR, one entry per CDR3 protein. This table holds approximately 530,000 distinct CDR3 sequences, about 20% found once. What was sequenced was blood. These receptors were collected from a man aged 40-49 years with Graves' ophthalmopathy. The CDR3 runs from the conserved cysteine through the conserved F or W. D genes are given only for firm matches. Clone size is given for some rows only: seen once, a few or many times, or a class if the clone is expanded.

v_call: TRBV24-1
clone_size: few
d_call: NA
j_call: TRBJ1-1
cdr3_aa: CATSDRVGTEAFF
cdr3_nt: TGTGCCACCAGTGACAGGGTAGGCACTGAAGCTTTCTTT

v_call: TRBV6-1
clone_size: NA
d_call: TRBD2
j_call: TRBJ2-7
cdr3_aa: CASSLGTSDYEQYF
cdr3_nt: TGTGCCAGCAGTCTCGGGACTAGCGACTACGAGCAGTACTTC

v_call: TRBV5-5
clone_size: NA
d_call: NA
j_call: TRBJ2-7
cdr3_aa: CASSPAGIYEQYF
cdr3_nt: TGTGCCAGCTCGCCGGCAGGGATCTACGAGCAGTACTTC

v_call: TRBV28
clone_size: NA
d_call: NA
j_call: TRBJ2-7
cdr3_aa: CASSPPALDEQYF
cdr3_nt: TGTGCCAGCAGCCCCCCGGCGCTGGACGAGCAGTACTTC

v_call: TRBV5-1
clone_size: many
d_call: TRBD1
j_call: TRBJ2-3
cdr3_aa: CASCATGGGTDTQYF
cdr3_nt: TGCGCCAGCTGTGCCACAGGGGGCGGCACAGATACGCAGTATTTT

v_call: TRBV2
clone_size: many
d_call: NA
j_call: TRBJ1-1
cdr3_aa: CASSEGGRGDTEAFF
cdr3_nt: TGTGCCAGCAGTGAAGGGGGGAGGGGGGACACTGAAGCTTTCTTT

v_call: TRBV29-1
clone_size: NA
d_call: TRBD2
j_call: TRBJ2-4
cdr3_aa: CSVRGGKNPKNIQYF
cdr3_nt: TGCAGCGTACGCGGGGGAAAAAATCCCAAAAACATTCAGTACTTC

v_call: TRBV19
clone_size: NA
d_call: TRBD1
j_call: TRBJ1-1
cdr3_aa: CASSIGTGGRLRAFF
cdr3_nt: TGTGCCAGTAGTATTGGGACAGGGGGCCGTCTGAGGGCTTTCTTT

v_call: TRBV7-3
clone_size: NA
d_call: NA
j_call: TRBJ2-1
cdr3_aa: CASSRGNYNEQFF
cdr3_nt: TGTGCCAGCAGTCGAGGAAACTACAATGAGCAGTTCTTC

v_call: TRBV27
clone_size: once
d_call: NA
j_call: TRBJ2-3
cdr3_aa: CASSLAPQYF
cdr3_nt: TGTGCCAGCAGTTTAGCCCCGCAGTATTTT

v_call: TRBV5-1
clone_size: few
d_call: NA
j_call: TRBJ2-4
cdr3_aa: CASSLGPDIQYF
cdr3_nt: TGCGCCAGCAGCTTGGGGCCAGACATTCAGTACTTC

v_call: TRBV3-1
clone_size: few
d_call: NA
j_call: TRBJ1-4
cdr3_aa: CASSPVPGGKLFF
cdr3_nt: TGTGCCAGCAGCCCAGTGCCTGGGGGAAAACTGTTTTTT

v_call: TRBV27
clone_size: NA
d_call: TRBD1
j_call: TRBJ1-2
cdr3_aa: CASSEDRVLYGYTF
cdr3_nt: TGTGCCAGCAGTGAGGACAGGGTTCTTTATGGCTACACCTTC

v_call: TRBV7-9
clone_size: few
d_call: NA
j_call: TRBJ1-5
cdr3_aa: CASSSDISRNQPQHF
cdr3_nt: TGTGCCAGCAGCTCGGACATTTCGCGCAATCAGCCCCAGCATTTT

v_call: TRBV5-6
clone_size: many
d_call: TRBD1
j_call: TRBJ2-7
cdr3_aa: CASSTYGQGSSYEQYF
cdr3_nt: TGTGCCAGCAGCACCTACGGACAGGGGTCATCCTACGAGCAGTACTTC

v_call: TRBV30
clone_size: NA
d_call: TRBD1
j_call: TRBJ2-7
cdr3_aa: CAWSTGTVGWEQYF
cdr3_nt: TGTGCCTGGAGCACCGGGACAGTGGGCTGGGAGCAGTACTTC

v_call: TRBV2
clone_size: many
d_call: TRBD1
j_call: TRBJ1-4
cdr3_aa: CASLRDSEKLFF
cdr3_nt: TGTGCCAGCCTCCGGGACAGTGAAAAACTGTTTTTT

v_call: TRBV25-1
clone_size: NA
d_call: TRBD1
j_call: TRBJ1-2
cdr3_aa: CASSSRQGRDYGYTF
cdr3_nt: TGTGCCAGCAGCTCGCGACAGGGGAGAGACTATGGCTACACCTTC

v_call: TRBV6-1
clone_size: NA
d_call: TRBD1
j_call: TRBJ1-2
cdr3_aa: CASTPGGGGGYTF
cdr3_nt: TGTGCCAGCACCCCAGGGGGGGGAGGTGGCTACACCTTC

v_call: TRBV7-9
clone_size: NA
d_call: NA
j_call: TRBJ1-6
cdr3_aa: CASSSVRGFYSPLHF
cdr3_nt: TGTGCCAGCAGCTCAGTACGTGGGTTTTATTCACCCCTCCACTTT

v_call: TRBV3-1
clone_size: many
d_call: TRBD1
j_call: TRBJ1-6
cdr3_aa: CASSQGDSHSPLHF
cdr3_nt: TGTGCCAGCAGCCAAGGGGACAGCCACTCACCCCTCCACTTT

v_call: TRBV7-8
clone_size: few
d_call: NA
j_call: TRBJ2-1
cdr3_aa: CASSHGSGSYNEQFF
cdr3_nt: TGTGCCAGCAGCCACGGTTCCGGCTCCTACAATGAGCAGTTCTTC

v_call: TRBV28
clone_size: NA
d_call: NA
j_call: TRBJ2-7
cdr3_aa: CASSPANYEQYF
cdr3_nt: TGTGCCAGCAGCCCTGCAAACTACGAGCAGTACTTC

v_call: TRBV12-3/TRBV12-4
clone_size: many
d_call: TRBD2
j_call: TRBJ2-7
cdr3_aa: CASSRTGLAGDTSSYEQYF
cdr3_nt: TGTGCCAGCAGTCGAACAGGACTAGCGGGAGACACCTCCTCCTACGAGCAGTACTTC

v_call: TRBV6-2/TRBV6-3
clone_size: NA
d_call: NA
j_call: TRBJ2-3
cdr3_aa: CATSSPQNPGAQYF
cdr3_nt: TGTGCCACCTCCTCCCCCCAAAATCCAGGGGCGCAGTATTTT

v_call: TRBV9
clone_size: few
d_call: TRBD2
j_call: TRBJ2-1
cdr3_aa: CASSVGLAKHEQFF
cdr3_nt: TGTGCCAGCAGCGTGGGACTAGCAAAACATGAGCAGTTCTTC

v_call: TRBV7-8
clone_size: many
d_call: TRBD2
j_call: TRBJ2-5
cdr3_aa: CASSRLAGGGETQYF
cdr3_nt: TGTGCCAGCAGCAGACTAGCGGGAGGTGGAGAGACCCAGTACTTC

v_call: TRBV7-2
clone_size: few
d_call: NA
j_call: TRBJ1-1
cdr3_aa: CASSLVSGSEAFF
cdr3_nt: TGTGCCAGCAGCTTAGTAAGTGGATCTGAAGCTTTCTTT

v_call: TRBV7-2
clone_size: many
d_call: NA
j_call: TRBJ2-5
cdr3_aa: CASSQGLRAVGETQYF
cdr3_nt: TGTGCCAGCAGTCAGGGGTTGCGGGCCGTAGGGGAGACCCAGTACTTC

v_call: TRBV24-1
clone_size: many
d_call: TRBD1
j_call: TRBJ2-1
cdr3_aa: CATSDLTGGLFYNEQFF
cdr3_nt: TGTGCCACCAGTGATTTGACAGGGGGCTTATTCTACAATGAGCAGTTCTTC

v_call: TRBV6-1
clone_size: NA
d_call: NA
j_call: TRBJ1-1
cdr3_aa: CASSEARGARAFF
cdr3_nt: TGTGCCAGCAGTGAAGCGCGGGGGGCGAGGGCTTTCTTT

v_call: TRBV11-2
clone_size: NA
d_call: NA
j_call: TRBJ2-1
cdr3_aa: CASSHDSTMEGQFF
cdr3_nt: TGTGCCAGCAGCCATGACAGTACGATGGAGGGTCAGTTCTTC

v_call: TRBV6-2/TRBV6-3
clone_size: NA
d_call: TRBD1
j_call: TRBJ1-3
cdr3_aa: CASRHGQDSGNTIYF
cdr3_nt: TGTGCCAGCAGGCATGGACAGGACTCTGGAAACACCATATATTTT

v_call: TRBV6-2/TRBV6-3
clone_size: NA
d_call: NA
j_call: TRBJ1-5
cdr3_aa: CASSYSVLERGAPVNQPQHF
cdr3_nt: TGTGCCAGCAGTTACTCGGTGCTCGAGCGGGGGGCCCCGGTCAATCAGCCCCAGCATTTT

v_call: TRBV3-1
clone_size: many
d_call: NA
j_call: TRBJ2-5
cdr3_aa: CASSQAGVGETQYF
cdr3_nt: TGTGCCAGCAGCCAAGCAGGGGTTGGGGAGACCCAGTACTTC

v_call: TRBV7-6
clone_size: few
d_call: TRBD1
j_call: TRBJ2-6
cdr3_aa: CASSPDRGRLAGANVLTF
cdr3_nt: TGTGCCAGCAGCCCGGACAGGGGGCGGCTAGCTGGGGCCAACGTCCTGACTTTC

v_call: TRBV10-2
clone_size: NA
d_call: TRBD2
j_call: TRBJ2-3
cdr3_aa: CASQILAGGADTQYF
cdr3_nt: TGCGCCAGCCAAATTCTAGCGGGGGGGGCAGATACGCAGTATTTT

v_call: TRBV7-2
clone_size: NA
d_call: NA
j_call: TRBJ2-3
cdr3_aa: CASSPEAGGDTQYF
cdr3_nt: TGTGCCAGCAGCCCGGAGGCAGGTGGAGATACGCAGTATTTT

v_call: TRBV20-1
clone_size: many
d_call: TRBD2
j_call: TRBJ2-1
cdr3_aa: CSASGTSITEQFF
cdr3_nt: TGCAGTGCGTCCGGGACTAGCATTACTGAGCAGTTCTTC